Below are 24 T cell receptor beta chains sequenced from a single sample in a study of response to subunit inactivated influenza vaccine. MiXCR, run by TCRdb on the RT-PCR reads, gives a single entry per CDR3 protein. The sample contains around 600,000 distinct CDR3 sequences, roughly 10% of which appear only once. These data were likewise used in another study, on T cells expressing NK-cell markers. Per that paper: UMI-tagged 5'RACE template switching yielded the TCR beta cDNA.

Sample: PBMCs from blood, taken on the day of vaccination. These receptors were obtained from a man aged 45-60 years who received an inactivated influenza vaccine.

This clonotype was observed at least ten times. This sequence joins TRBV6-5 and TRBJ2-2, with TRBD1 identical over 11 bases. Germline lookup yields CDR1 MNHEY and CDR2 SVGAGI. The length of the CDR3 is 17 residues. V lost 7 bases and J lost 4; bases outside the gene matches: 11. CDR3 in amino acids: CASKPMAGTGGTGELFF. The CDR3 nucleotides read TGTGCCAGCAAACCAATGGCCGGGACAGGGGGCACCGGGGAGCTGTTTTTT.

The table lists this clonotype with a count of one. V and J are TRBV20-1 and TRBJ2-7; D ambiguous. V lost 3 bases to trimming and J lost 2 bases, with 14 bases between them. Looked up from germline, CDR1 is DFQATT and CDR2 is SNEGSKA (reference sequence). The length of the CDR3 is 14 residues. CDR3 sequence: CSASPSWAAYEQYF. The CDR3 region has the DNA TGCAGTGCTAGTCCCTCGTGGGCGGCCTACGAGCAGTACTTC.

This CDR3 is CSARDLRLAGENEQFF. In nucleotides, the CDR3 is TGCAGTGCTAGAGATCTTAGACTAGCGGGAGAGAATGAGCAGTTCTTC. The rearrangement joins TRBV20-1 to TRBJ2-1; TRBD2 aligns across 12 bases. With V trimmed by 0 bases and J by 7 bases, 7 bases remained unmatched. Germline loops: CDR1 DFQATT, CDR2 SNEGSKA (reference sequence). The length of the CDR3 is 16 residues.

This clonotype has ten or more counts. The chain is built from TRBV4-3 and TRBJ2-3; D possibly corresponds to TRBD2 (6 bases). This CDR3 is 15 amino acids long. Germline CDR1 is LGHNA and CDR2 is YSLEER. V lost 0 bases, J lost 5 bases, and 12 bases lay in between. CDR3 sequence (DNA): TGCGCCAGCAGCCAAGACTCGCGGGGAGAAGATACGCAGTATTTT. Amino acid sequence: CASSQDSRGEDTQYF.

Regarding this clonotype: The junction and the germline gene differ at one end; a read error may be behind it. The gene calls are TRBV7-7 and TRBJ2-5; tentative D call: TRBD1 (7 bases). Germline-derived CDR1 and CDR2 are SSHAT and FNYEAQ (reference sequence). The CDR3 runs 16 residues. In DNA, the CDR3 is TGTGCTAGCAGCTGGAGCGAAACAGGGGAGGTGGGGACCCAGTACTTC. This codes for CASSWSETGEVGTQYF.

A few counts support this clonotype. The genes are TRBV5-1 and TRBJ2-7, with 8 bases identical to TRBD2. Germline values: CDR1 SGHRS, CDR2 YFSETQ. This CDR3 has 16 amino acids. The J segment lost 7 bases and the V segment lost 4 bases, leaving 16 bases of the junction unmatched. Here the CDR3 DNA reads TGCGCCAGCAGCCTCGCCTCGGGAGGGCCTTTGGGTGAGCAGTACTTC. As protein: CASSLASGGPLGEQYF.

This clonotype was observed at least ten times. The J gene is TRBJ1-2, the V gene TRBV11-2; weak D call: TRBD1 (6 bases). The V gene lost 0 bases and the J gene lost 8 bases, with 13 bases spanning the gap. Germline-derived CDR1 and CDR2 are SGHAT and FQNNGV. This CDR3 is built from 14 residues. The DNA of the CDR3 is TGTGCCAGCAGCTTAGAGCCGGGGGCGCGGGGCTACACCTTC. Residues: CASSLEPGARGYTF.

The chain joins TRBV4-3 to TRBJ1-6; the D is unclear. Looked up from germline, CDR1 is LGHNA and CDR2 is YSLEER. CDR3 length: 13 residues. Trimming cost V 1 base and J 11 bases, with 9 bases left between them. The CDR3 nucleotides read TGCGCCAGCAGCCAAGTAGTCAATCCACCCCTCCACTTT. Protein sequence: CASSQVVNPPLHF.

Only a few counts were recorded for this clonotype. The gene calls are TRBV20-1 and TRBJ2-7; the match to TRBD1 covers 8 bases. J lost 3 bases, V lost 6 bases, and 7 bases had no gene match. The CDR3 length is 13 residues. Germline assignment: CDR1 DFQATT and CDR2 SNEGSKA (reference sequence). In DNA, the CDR3 is TGCAGTGCGCGGACAGGGAAAAACTACGAGCAGTACTTC. Its translation is CSARTGKNYEQYF.

This clonotype was recorded a few times. The chain employs TRBV20-1 and TRBJ2-5; TRBD2 matches 9 bases. V lost 4 bases, J lost 1 base, and 10 bases stayed unmatched. Germline V gene lookup returns CDR1 DFQATT and CDR2 SNEGSKA (reference sequence). The CDR3 spans 16 residues. CDR3: CSATDLAGTSQETQYF. The CDR3 coding sequence is TGCAGTGCTACCGATCTAGCGGGGACAAGCCAAGAGACCCAGTACTTC.

The CDR3 region is CATSRGLTDTQYF. The CDR3 DNA reads as TGTGCCACCAGCAGAGGACTAACAGATACGCAGTATTTT. This chain uses TRBV15 with TRBJ2-3, with D perhaps TRBD2 (5 bases). The germline gives CDR1 LNHNV, CDR2 YYDKDF (reference sequence). V lost 1 base to trimming and J lost 3 bases, with 5 bases between them. The CDR3 loop spans 13 amino acids.

This clonotype has ten or more counts. The V and J genes are TRBV5-5 and TRBJ1-1; D is uncertain. The germline V gene has CDR1 SGHKS and CDR2 YYEKEE (reference sequence). V dropped 3 bases and J dropped 2 bases, with 17 bases sitting between them. CDR3 length: 16 amino acids. The CDR3 region is CASSSGPGYQNTEAFF. CDR3 DNA: TGTGCCAGCAGCTCGGGCCCGGGATATCAAAACACTGAAGCTTTCTTT. The full variable domain, its missing parts supplied by reference TRBV5-5 and TRBJ1-1, is DAGVTQSPTHLIKTRGQQVTLRCSPISGHKSVSWYQQVLGQGPQFIFQYYEKEERGRGNFPDRFSARQFPNYSSELNVNALLLGDSALYLCASSSGPGYQNTEAFFGQGTRLTVV.

The chain combines TRBV28 with TRBJ2-3, with a possible D match to TRBD1 (6 bases). The V end lost 4 bases, the J end lost 4 bases, and 15 bases lay between the germline ends. Germline lookup yields CDR1 MDHEN and CDR2 SYDVKM. This CDR3 comprises 15 residues. The CDR3 nucleotides read TGTGCCAGCAGTTCAACTCAGGGGTTCCCAGATACGCAGTATTTT. Residues: CASSSTQGFPDTQYF.

This clonotype was found a few times. The chain recombines TRBV5-1 with TRBJ2-5; 13 positions agree with TRBD2. CDR1 is SGHRS, CDR2 YFSETQ, per germline. The V and J ends lost 4 bases and 0 bases, in that order; junction bases with no gene match: 12. This CDR3 has 19 residues. The CDR3 DNA is TGCGCCAGCAGCAGCGGACTAGCGGGGGCGCGTTGGTACCAAGAGACCCAGTACTTC. Encoded protein: CASSSGLAGARWYQETQYF. The full variable domain, its missing parts supplied by reference TRBV5-1 and TRBJ2-5, is KAGVTQTPRYLIKTRGQQVTLSCSPISGHRSVSWYQQTPGQGLQFLFEYFSETQRNKGNFPGRFSGRQFSNSRSEMNVSTLELGDSALYLCASSSGLAGARWYQETQYFGPGTRLLVL.

This clonotype was recorded many times. The rearrangement joins TRBV15 to TRBJ2-3; no clear D. With 0 bases removed from V and 4 bases from J, the gap between germline ends came to 11 bases. Germline V gene data show CDR1 as LNHNV and CDR2 as YYDKDF (reference sequence). The CDR3 has 15 amino acids. The CDR3 DNA reads as TGTGCCACCAGCAGAGACCCGGGTTGGTCAGATACGCAGTATTTT. This codes for CATSRDPGWSDTQYF. The entire variable domain, with the rest obtained from reference TRBV15 and TRBJ2-3, is as follows: DAMVIQNPRYQVTQFGKPVTLSCSQTLNHNVMYWYQQKSSQAPKLLFHYYDKDFNNEADTPDNFQSRRPNTSFCFLDIRSPGLGDTAMYLCATSRDPGWSDTQYFGPGTRLTVL.

The chain is built from TRBV27 and TRBJ1-1; 7 positions agree with TRBD1. The germline V gene encodes CDR1 MNHEY and CDR2 SMNVEV (reference sequence). The V gene end was trimmed by 5 bases and the J gene end by 6 bases; junction bases not matched to a gene: 9. The CDR3 loop spans 14 amino acids. The CDR3 DNA is TGTGCCAGCAGTACAAGACAGGGCTCGGCTGAAGCTTTCTTT. Translating gives CASSTRQGSAEAFF.

CDR3 coding DNA: TGTGCCAGCGGCCGACTAGCGGGAATCTCCTACAATGAGCAGTTCTTC. Encoded protein: CASGRLAGISYNEQFF. The rearrangement uses TRBV2 and TRBJ2-1; 11 bases fit TRBD2. The CDR3 is 16 residues long. CDR1 and CDR2 (germline): SNHLY, FYNNEI. Trimming took 8 bases from V and 0 from J; bases not matched to a gene: 6.

DNA of the CDR3: TGTGCCAGCAGCTTACCTGCAGCAGCGGTACAATGGGAGCAGTTCTTC. Translated: CASSLPAAAVQWEQFF. The V gene is TRBV7-9, the J gene TRBJ2-1; D may be TRBD2 (5 bases). Germline CDR1 reads SEHNR; CDR2 reads FQNEAQ (reference sequence). The CDR3 is 16 amino acids. V lost 2 bases and J 10 bases, leaving 21 bases between the germline ends.

A few counts support this clonotype. The chain carries TRBV12-3 or TRBV12-4 and TRBJ1-2; no clear D gene. The CDR3 consists of 13 residues. V dropped 3 bases and J dropped 4 bases, with 9 bases sitting between them. For the CDR3, the DNA is TGTGCCAGCAGTTTTTCTCCGAGCTATGGCTACACCTTC. As protein: CASSFSPSYGYTF.

CDR3 DNA sequence: TGTGCCAGCAGGGACAGGGGTACCGGGGAGCTGTTTTTT. Amino acid sequence: CASRDRGTGELFF. The V and J genes are TRBV25-1 and TRBJ2-2, with TRBD1 matching 9 bases. Germline V gene data show CDR1 as MGHDK and CDR2 as SYGVNS. V lost 6 bases and J lost 5; bases outside the gene matches: 1. The CDR3 is 13 residues long.

The chain has TRBV29-1 and TRBJ2-1, with 7 bases aligning to TRBD2. Germline V gene sequence: CDR1 SQVTM, CDR2 ANQGSEA. The junction had 14 bases not matched to a gene; V was cut back by 7 bases and J by 8 bases. There are 14 residues in the CDR3. The CDR3 nucleotides read TGCAGCGCTGATAAGACTAGCCTCGGAGATGAGCAGTTCTTC. Protein product: CSADKTSLGDEQFF.

This clonotype was seen a handful of times. V usage is TRBV29-1 and J usage is TRBJ2-5; a possible D gene is TRBD2 (6 bases). CDR3 size: 13 residues. The V end was cut by 3 bases, the J end by 0 bases, with 8 bases between. Germline values: CDR1 SQVTM, CDR2 ANQGSEA. CDR3 DNA sequence: TGCAGCGTTGATCCGGGGGACCAAGAGACCCAGTACTTC. It yields the protein CSVDPGDQETQYF.

The sample holds many counts of this clonotype. The chain carries TRBV12-3 or TRBV12-4 and TRBJ1-2; D gene uncertain. The CDR3 contains 13 residues. Trimming stripped 6 bases from V and 8 bases from J, with 16 bases between. The CDR3 is CASRPGLAVGYTF. The CDR3 DNA follows: TGTGCCAGCAGACCGGGCCTCGCCGTCGGCTACACCTTC.

The CDR3 spells CASSLTDNEQFF. The CDR3 nucleotides read TGTGCCAGCAGCTTGACTGACAATGAGCAGTTCTTC. V usage is TRBV7-9 and J usage is TRBJ2-1; no clear D. CDR1 and CDR2 (germline): SEHNR, FQNEAQ (reference sequence). The CDR3 has 12 amino acids. V was trimmed by 3 bases and J by 5 bases, leaving 5 bases between them.